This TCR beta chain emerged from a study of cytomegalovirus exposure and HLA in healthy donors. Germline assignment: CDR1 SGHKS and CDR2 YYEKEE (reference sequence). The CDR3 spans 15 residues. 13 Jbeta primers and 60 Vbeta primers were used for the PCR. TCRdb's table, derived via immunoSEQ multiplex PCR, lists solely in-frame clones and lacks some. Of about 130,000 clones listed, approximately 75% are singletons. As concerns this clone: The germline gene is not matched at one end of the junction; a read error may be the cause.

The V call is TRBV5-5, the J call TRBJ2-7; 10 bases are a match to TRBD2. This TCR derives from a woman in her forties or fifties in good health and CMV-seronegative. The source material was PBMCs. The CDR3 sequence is CASRPGLADSYEQCF. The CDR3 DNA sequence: TGTGCCAGCAGACCCGGACTAGCGGATTCCTACGAGCAGTGCTTC.